This TCR beta chain derives from a study of T-cell reconstitution after alpha-beta-depleted transplantation in children. This clonotype was seen a handful of times. Germline CDR1 reads MGHRA; CDR2 reads YSYEKL. V gave up 4 bases and J gave up 7 bases, with 23 bases separating them. The CDR3 length is 17 residues. Unique molecular identifiers were incorporated during preparation of the TCRbeta library. TCRdb passed the PCR reads through MiXCR, listing each CDR3 protein once. This table holds some 200,000 distinct CDR3 sequences, more than 12% found once. The chain employs TRBV4-1 and TRBJ2-1, with D perhaps TRBD2 (5 bases). The sequence was collected from a human donor who donated a stem cell graft to a child with acute lymphoblastic leukemia. The source was PBMCs from the stem cell graft donor, collected from the stem cell graft. Written as DNA, the CDR3 is TGCGCCAGCAGCCGAGAGGGCCTCGTGAGGGTGACAAATGAGCAGTTCTTC. Translated: CASSREGLVRVTNEQFF.